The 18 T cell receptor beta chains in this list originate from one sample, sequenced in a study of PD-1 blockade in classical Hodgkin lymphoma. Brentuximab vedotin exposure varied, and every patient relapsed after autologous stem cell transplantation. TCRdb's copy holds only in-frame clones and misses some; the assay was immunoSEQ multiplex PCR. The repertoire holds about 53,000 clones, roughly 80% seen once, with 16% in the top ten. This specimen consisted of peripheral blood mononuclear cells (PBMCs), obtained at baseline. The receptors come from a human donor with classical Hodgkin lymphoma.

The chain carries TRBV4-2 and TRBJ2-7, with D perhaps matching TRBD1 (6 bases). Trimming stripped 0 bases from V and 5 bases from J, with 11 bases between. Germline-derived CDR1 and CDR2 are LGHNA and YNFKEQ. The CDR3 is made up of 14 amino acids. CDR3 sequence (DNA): TGTGCCAGCAGCCAAGAACAGGGATTCAACGAGCAGTACTTC. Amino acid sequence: CASSQEQGFNEQYF.

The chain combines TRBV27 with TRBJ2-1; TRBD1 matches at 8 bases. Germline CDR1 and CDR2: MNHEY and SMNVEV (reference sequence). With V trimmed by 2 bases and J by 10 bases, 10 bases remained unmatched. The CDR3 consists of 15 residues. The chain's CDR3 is CASSLGQGFFSEQFF. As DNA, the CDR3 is TGTGCCAGCAGTTTAGGACAGGGATTTTTTAGCGAGCAGTTCTTC.

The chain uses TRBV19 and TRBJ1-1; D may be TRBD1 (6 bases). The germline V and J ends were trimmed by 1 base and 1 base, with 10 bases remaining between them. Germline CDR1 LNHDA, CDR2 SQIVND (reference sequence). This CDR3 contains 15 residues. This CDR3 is CASSIGSGANTEAFF. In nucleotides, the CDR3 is TGTGCCAGTAGTATAGGGTCAGGGGCGAACACTGAAGCTTTCTTT.

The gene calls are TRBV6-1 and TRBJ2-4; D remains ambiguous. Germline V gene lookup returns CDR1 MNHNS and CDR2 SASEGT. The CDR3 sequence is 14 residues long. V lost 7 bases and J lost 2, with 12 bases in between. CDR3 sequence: CASNFTPTKNIQYF. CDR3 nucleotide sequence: TGTGCCAGCAATTTTACCCCCACCAAAAACATTCAGTACTTC.

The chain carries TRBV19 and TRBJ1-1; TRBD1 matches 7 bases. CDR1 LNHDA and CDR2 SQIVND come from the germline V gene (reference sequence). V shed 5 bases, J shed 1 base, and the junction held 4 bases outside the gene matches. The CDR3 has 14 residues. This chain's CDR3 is CASSGGQTNTEAFF. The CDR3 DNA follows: TGTGCCAGTAGTGGGGGACAGACGAACACTGAAGCTTTCTTT.

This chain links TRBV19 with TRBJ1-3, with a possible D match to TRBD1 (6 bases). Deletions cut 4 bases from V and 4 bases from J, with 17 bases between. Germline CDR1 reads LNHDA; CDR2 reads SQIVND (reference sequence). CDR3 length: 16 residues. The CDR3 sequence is CASSTSHRASGNTIYF. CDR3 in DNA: TGTGCCAGTAGTACTTCCCACAGGGCCTCAGGAAACACCATATATTTT.

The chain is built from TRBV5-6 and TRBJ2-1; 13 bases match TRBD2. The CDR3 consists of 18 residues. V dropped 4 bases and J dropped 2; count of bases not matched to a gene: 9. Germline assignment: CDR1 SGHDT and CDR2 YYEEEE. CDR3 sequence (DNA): TGTGCCAGCAGCCTCGGACTAGCGGGAGCCCTCACCTACAATGAGCAGTTCTTC. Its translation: CASSLGLAGALTYNEQFF.

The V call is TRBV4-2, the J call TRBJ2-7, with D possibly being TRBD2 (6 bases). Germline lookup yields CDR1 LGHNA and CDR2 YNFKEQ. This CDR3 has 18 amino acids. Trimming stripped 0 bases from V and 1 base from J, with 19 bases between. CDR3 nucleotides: TGTGCCAGCAGCCAAGATAACTCCCTTGGGGGGATTTCCTACGAGCAGTACTTC. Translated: CASSQDNSLGGISYEQYF.

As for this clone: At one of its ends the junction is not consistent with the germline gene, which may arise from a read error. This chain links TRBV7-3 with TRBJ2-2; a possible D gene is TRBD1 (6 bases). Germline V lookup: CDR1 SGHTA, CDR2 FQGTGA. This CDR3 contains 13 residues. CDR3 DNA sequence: TGTGCCAGCAGCGGACAGAACGCCGGGGAGCTGTTTTTT. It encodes CASSGQNAGELFF.

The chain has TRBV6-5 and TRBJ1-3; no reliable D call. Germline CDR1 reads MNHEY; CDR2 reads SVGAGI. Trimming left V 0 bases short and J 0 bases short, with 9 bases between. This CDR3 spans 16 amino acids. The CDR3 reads CASSYSKASSGNTIYF. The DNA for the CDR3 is TGTGCCAGCAGTTACTCGAAGGCGAGCTCTGGAAACACCATATATTTT.

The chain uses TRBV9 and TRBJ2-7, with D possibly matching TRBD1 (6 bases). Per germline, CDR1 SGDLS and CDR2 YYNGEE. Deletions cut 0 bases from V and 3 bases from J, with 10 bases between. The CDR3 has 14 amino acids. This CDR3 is CASSVAPDSYEQYF. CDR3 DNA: TGTGCCAGCAGCGTAGCCCCGGACAGCTACGAGCAGTACTTC. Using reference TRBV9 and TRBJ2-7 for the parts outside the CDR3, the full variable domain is DSGVTQTPKHLITATGQRVTLRCSPRSGDLSVYWYQQSLDQGLQFLIQYYNGEERAKGNILERFSAQQFPDLHSELNLSSLELGDSALYFCASSVAPDSYEQYFGPGTRLTVT.

CDR3 protein: CASSQSLGDSVLEQYF. The CDR3 DNA sequence: TGTGCCAGCTCCCAATCTCTGGGGGACAGCGTTTTGGAGCAGTACTTC. This chain joins TRBV18 and TRBJ2-7, with 7 bases matching TRBD1. The V segment lost 6 bases and the J segment 7 bases; nucleotides outside the gene matches: 18. Germline values: CDR1 KGHSH, CDR2 LQKENI. This CDR3 region has 16 residues.

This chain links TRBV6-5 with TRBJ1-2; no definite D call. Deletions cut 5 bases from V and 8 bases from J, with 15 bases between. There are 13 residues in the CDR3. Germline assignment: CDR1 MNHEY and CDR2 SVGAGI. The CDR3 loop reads CASSLTGVQGYTF. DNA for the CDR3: TGTGCCAGCAGTCTAACCGGGGTACAGGGCTACACCTTC.

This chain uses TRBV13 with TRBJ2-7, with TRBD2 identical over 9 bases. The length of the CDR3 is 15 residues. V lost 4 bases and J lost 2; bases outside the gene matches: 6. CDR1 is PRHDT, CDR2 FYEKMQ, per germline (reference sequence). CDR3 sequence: CASSWTSDATYEQYF. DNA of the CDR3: TGTGCCAGCAGCTGGACTAGCGACGCGACCTACGAGCAGTACTTC.

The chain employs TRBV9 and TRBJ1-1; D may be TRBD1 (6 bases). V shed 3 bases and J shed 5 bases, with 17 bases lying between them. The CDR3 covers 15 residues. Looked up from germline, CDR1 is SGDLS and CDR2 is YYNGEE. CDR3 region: CASSADGGAYTEAFF. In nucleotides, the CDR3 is TGTGCCAGCAGCGCGGACGGGGGGGCATATACTGAAGCTTTCTTT.

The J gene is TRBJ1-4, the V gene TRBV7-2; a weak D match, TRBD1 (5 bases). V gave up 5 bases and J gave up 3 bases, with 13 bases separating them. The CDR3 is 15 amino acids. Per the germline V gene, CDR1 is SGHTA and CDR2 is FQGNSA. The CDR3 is CASSAYRFSNEKLFF. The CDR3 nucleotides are TGTGCCAGCAGCGCCTACAGGTTTTCTAATGAAAAACTGTTTTTT.

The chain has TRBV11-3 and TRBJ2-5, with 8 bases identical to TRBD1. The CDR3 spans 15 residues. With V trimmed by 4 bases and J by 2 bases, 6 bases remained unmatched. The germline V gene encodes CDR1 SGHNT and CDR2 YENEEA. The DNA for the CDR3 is TGTGCCAGCAGCTCCCGACAGGGGAAACAAGAGACCCAGTACTTC. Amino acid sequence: CASSSRQGKQETQYF.

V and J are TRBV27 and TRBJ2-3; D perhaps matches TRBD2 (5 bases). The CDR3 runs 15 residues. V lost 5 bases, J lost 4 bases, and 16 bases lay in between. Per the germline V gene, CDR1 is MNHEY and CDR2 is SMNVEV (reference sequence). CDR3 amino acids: CASSAFYPGADTQYF. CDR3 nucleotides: TGTGCCAGCAGTGCTTTCTATCCCGGGGCAGATACGCAGTATTTT.